Sequencing of this T cell receptor beta chain was carried out in a study of cytomegalovirus exposure and HLA in healthy donors (dated by TCRdb to about 2017). About the study as a whole: An earlier analysis of some 550 of the donors reported approximately 300 Gb of sequence data and some 120 million unique TCR beta sequences from about 179 million T cells. All discovery cohort repertoires had been generated using a single sequencing platform. The study combined high-throughput TCR immunosequencing, statistical association of individual TCRs with disease status, and machine learning to predict cytomegalovirus infection status. Typing coverage varied by locus: roughly 629-640 donors for A, B, C, DRB1 and DQB1; roughly 500 for DQA1; over 600 for DPA1; under 490 for DPB1. In addition to the first cohort of 666 subjects, a separate validation cohort of approximately 120 different subjects was used. The study was designed to test whether signatures of past pathogen exposure could be identified by cataloging public T cell receptors. HLA typing included class I and class II loci at four-digit resolution. A later analysis re-analyzed previously published TCR beta repertoires from roughly 630 donors and added high-resolution HLA genotyping to study TCR occurrence patterns. Among over 350 genotyped donors of the cohort, an average of approximately 240,000 unique TCR beta nucleotide sequences were sequenced per donor, roughly a sixth of them non-productive. A later genetic analysis took genome-wide SNP genotypes for about 55% of the roughly 670 donors and used that subset as a discovery cohort. An early release covering about 600 HLA-typed donors comprised roughly 300 gigabases of sequencing data and around 86 million unique TCR sequences. Rather than drawing on any new phenotypic data, the later analysis identified candidate immune exposures from TCR beta sequences and the way those sequences occurred across donors. The T cell repertoires of under 700 subjects were profiled by immunosequencing and related to cytomegalovirus serostatus. In an earlier analysis of 587 of the donors, high-throughput TCR beta sequencing was used to judge whether each TCR beta V gene segment behaved as functional or pseudogenic. Donor age, sex, ethnicity and CMV serostatus were compiled alongside the repertoire data. Five DR-DQ haplotypes were treated as single units for association and clustering because of strong linkage in the cohort. Of the roughly 400 genotyped donors, less than 90% were placed in the genetic ancestry cluster associated with self-reported Caucasian donors.

Remarks on this clone: It has no known antigen specificity. No qualities accompany the bases; no much larger clone lies one base away.

Based on the germline V gene, the CDR1 and CDR2 sequences are SGHRS and YFSETQ. At the junction V is shortened by 4 bases and J by 4 bases; bases outside the gene matches: 6. The CDR3 runs 15 amino acids, cysteine and phenylalanine included. The retained sequence is limited to the CDR3, 45 bases, with the frame set at the first base. The cohort was made up of approximately 700 healthy bone marrow donors. At the time of sampling, every cohort member was nominally healthy, though immune exposures that went unrecorded were likely present. The donor tested CMV seronegative and was one of the 352 seronegative cohort members. A peripheral blood sample was provided by each donor, and peripheral blood mononuclear cells were used for TCR beta sequencing. The Qiagen DNeasy Blood Extraction Kit was used to extract genomic DNA from the blood cell samples. The library was generated by the immunoSEQ multiplex PCR assay. The multiplex PCR relied on a mix of 60 forward primers for TCR Vbeta segments and 13 reverse primers for TCR Jbeta segments. The CDR3 region of rearranged TCR beta genes was amplified from genomic DNA with a multiplex PCR assay. The Illumina HiSeq System was used to sequence the amplified TCR beta libraries as 87-base-pair reads. The authors' pipeline ran thus. In a later analysis, 80 million or so unique TCR beta chains were counted across the approximately 620 repertoires, and around 10 million of these chains were shared by at least two donors. A nearest-neighbor algorithm error-corrected the raw reads and collapsed the reads into unique sequences, merging closely related sequences to remove PCR and sequencing errors. To assign V, D and J gene segments, CDR3 sequences were aligned to IMGT reference sequences. Each retained sequence needed at least a six-nucleotide match to both a V gene segment and a J gene segment. A rearrangement was called productive if the CDR3 had no stop codons and remained in frame with V and J, and every other rearrangement was called non-productive. Following IMGT convention, CDR3 was defined as the stretch from the second conserved V-encoded cysteine up to the conserved J-encoded phenylalanine. The earlier analysis of roughly 590 of the donors excluded sequences that lacked an unambiguous match to a single V gene segment. An earlier analysis of just under 600 of the donors called V segments functional above 56.7% productive rearrangements and segregating when the between-donor standard deviation exceeded 5%. A statistical classification framework was developed to diagnose cytomegalovirus status using the catalog of TCR beta chain sequences. In a later analysis, TCR nucleotide sequences were compared against IMGT/GENE-DB human TR gene sequences so that V and J genes could be assigned. The TCRdist pipeline was used in a later analysis to assign CDR3 sequences and most-parsimonious VDJ recombination scenarios. In a later analysis, every TCR beta chain was defined by the combination of its CDR3 amino acid sequence and its V-gene family, and reads without a unique V-gene family were dropped. As a way to deal with suspected cross-contamination and a sequencing artifact, a later analysis dropped roughly 620 nucleotide sequences that were highly shared and had low generation probability. For each public chain, a later analysis derived a clonal expansion index from normalized ranks of inferred template counts within each repertoire. In a later analysis, generation probabilities were computed with a VDJ recombination model fitted to out-of-frame rearrangements, and the resulting probabilities were checked against IGoR. Hypergeometric tests were used in a later analysis to score TCR-TCR, TCR-HLA and TCR-CMV co-occurrence, with a repertoire-size bias correction applied to the TCR pairs. A later analysis estimated false discovery rates by permuting HLA or CMV assignments 20 times. A later analysis grouped co-occurring TCRs with DBSCAN, adding TCRdist sequence similarity when clustering within HLA-allele-positive subsets. Co-occurrence clustering excluded repertoires with fewer than 30,000 or more than 120,000 public chains, plus five with anomalous nucleotide sharing. The immuneACCESS repertoire file appears here via TCRdb, limited to in-frame rearrangements. These files lack a portion of the clones; in checked studies, under half of the deficit traces to unresolved V genes, and the cause of the others is not known. V and J calls and clone size come straight from that table; D and trimming were deduced from the DNA. The sample data list more than 95,000 clones, and around 72% of these were observed just once. Jointly, the top ten make up about 4% of the sample.

Broad study findings and their caveats: Linkage disequilibrium might explain the correlated functional status among segregating V segments, but an unknown experimental factor could not be ruled out. In a later genetic analysis, a missense DCLRE1C variant was associated with V-gene and J-gene trimming of TCR beta chains, and the association was replicated in an independent cohort. Most TCR sequences were seen in very few donors, while some public TCRs were found in many individuals. According to a later analysis, parvovirus B19, influenza, CMV and Epstein-Barr virus appeared linked to several top co-occurrence clusters. For the cohort, immune exposure information was limited to CMV serostatus. Because the 87-base-pair reads could not distinguish some IMGT-functional V segments, including TRBV6-2 and TRBV6-3, those segments were excluded. In a later analysis, HLA-associated TCR beta chains showed more clonal expansion and lower generation probabilities than non-associated chains that were equally common. According to a later analysis, TCR association rates differed among HLA loci, with DRB1 alleles showing the most associated TCRs and HLA-C alleles showing the fewest. Because counts were too low, roughly 16 rarely observed V segments, including chromosome 9 orphons, were excluded from the earlier analysis of 587 of the donors. When HLA alleles, especially DR and DQ, strongly co-occurred, attributing TCR associations to individual alleles was difficult. According to a later genetic analysis, donors in an Asian-associated ancestry cluster had fewer N-insertions in productive TCRs than the approximately 670-donor mean. At a false discovery rate of 0.05, a later analysis linked around 17,000 TCR beta sequences to specific HLA alleles. In an earlier analysis of about 550 of the donors, most TCR beta V segments were observed in productive rearrangements about 87% or about 30% of the time, broadly matching IMGT annotations. Because HLA typing was missing for some donors at each locus, association tests included only the typed subset. According to a later analysis, most CMV-associated TCR beta chains appeared to be HLA-restricted, and the HLA associations seemed to be driven largely by CMV exposure. In this cohort, only TCR beta chains were sequenced, and detectable features were limited by the absence of alpha or paired-chain data. The study listed 164 TCR beta chains as associated with cytomegalovirus. A further reported finding was that TCR beta sequences accurately predicted the HLA-A and HLA-B alleles for most subjects in the first cohort. Three of the identified cytomegalovirus-associated TCR beta chains were confirmed in vitro to be specific for cytomegalovirus antigens. Presence/absence analyses assumed roughly uniform sequencing depth across donors, an assumption that may not hold. In both the original and validation cohorts, the classifier was reported to diagnose cytomegalovirus status with high specificity and sensitivity. A cluster of highly shared sequence variants was judged likely to represent a technical artifact of the sequencing pipeline. The authors suggested that the approach could potentially be generalized to other disease states and immunological phenotypes.

The receptor comes from a man under 40 in good health and CMV-seronegative. Sequencing used PBMCs. This chain joins TRBV5-1 to TRBJ2-1, and 9 junctional nucleotides match TRBD2. CDR3 protein: CASSGGGVEYNEQFF. The DNA sequence is as follows: TGCGCCAGCAGCGGCGGGGGGGTCGAGTACAATGAGCAGTTCTTC.